This T cell receptor (beta chain) was observed in a study of blood T cell repertoires in COVID-19. Study-level background: Collection of acute and convalescent COVID-19 samples took place in the United States, Italy and Spain.

Original processing methods: Using reference gene primer amplification, nucleated cell counts were estimated. Clones were sequenced by immunoSEQ multiplex PCR, and TCRdb holds only the in-frame ones, with some missing. D and trimming come from the DNA, and the V and J calls and clone size come from that table. The sample yields roughly 200,000 clones, around 84% seen once. This clone was counted ten times or more. CDR3 length equals 15 residues. CDR1 MDHEN and CDR2 SYDVKM come from the germline V gene. Losses at the gene ends were 5 bases for V and 5 bases for J; bases not matched to a gene: 11. Sequenced input: PBMCs or T cells enriched from blood (not recorded which). This chain uses TRBV28 with TRBJ1-1, with 7 bases fitting TRBD1. This sequence originates from a man aged 40-50 years who had recovered from COVID-19. This chain's CDR3 is CASSQSDRWGTEAFF. CDR3 nucleotide sequence: TGTGCCAGCAGTCAATCGGACAGGTGGGGGACTGAAGCTTTCTTT.